Presented here are 16 T cell receptor beta chains from one specimen sequenced in a study of CD8 T cells in ankylosing spondylitis. TCRdb processed the 5' RACE reads anew with MiXCR; each CDR3 protein has one entry. The sample includes 250,000 to 350,000 distinct CDR3 sequences, 20% seen only once; the top ten take under 8.5%. Material for sequencing was blood, either unsorted or a sorted T cell fraction (not recorded which). Source of these receptors: a male donor with ankylosing spondylitis or in good health (not recorded which).

This clonotype was picked up a small number of times. The CDR3 region is CASSSHLGLAGTGELFF. The CDR3, as DNA: TGTGCCAGCAGCTCCCACCTGGGACTAGCGGGAACCGGGGAGCTGTTTTTT. The gene calls are TRBV7-3 and TRBJ2-2; TRBD2 matches at 13 bases. Per the germline V gene, CDR1 is SGHTA and CDR2 is FQGTGA. CDR3 length: 17 amino acids. J was trimmed by 5 bases and V by 4 bases; bases with no gene match: 7.

This clonotype was found many times. The genes are TRBV5-1 and TRBJ2-3, with D unresolved. Looked up from germline, CDR1 is SGHRS and CDR2 is YFSETQ. With 3 bases removed from V and 2 bases from J, the gap between germline ends came to 7 bases. The CDR3 has 13 amino acids. The CDR3 here is CASSSDSTDTQYF. The CDR3 DNA reads TGCGCCAGCAGCTCTGACTCCACAGATACGCAGTATTTT.

V usage is TRBV7-3 and J usage is TRBJ2-1, with TRBD1 identical over 7 bases. J gave up 6 bases and V 1 base, and 6 bases lay outside the gene matches. The CDR3 has 15 residues. Germline CDR1 reads SGHTA; CDR2 reads FQGTGA. Here the CDR3 reads CASSLSDRVGNEQFF. The CDR3 coding sequence is TGTGCCAGCAGCTTAAGTGACAGGGTGGGCAATGAGCAGTTCTTC.

The table lists this clonotype with a few counts. V is TRBV18 and J is TRBJ2-1; D ambiguous. Per the germline V gene, CDR1 is KGHSH and CDR2 is LQKENI. Between the trimmed V and J ends, which lost 4 bases and 5 bases, there was a span of 9 bases. The CDR3 is 13 amino acids. CDR3 nucleotide sequence: TGTGCCAGCTCACTAGGACCTAACAATGAGCAGTTCTTC. Translated, it gives CASSLGPNNEQFF. The full variable domain, in which reference TRBV18 and TRBJ2-1 provide the parts outside the CDR3, is NAGVMQNPRHLVRRRGQEARLRCSPMKGHSHVYWYRQLPEEGLKFMVYLQKENIIDESGMPKERFSAEFPKEGPSILRIQQVVRGDSAAYFCASSLGPNNEQFFGPGTRLTVL.

J is TRBJ2-1 and V is TRBV29-1; 14 positions agree with TRBD2. V was pared by 4 bases and J by 9 bases, with 8 bases of the junction left unmatched. CDR1 is SQVTM, CDR2 ANQGSEA, per germline. This CDR3 region has 15 residues. Written as DNA, the CDR3 is TGCAGCGTTGCGGGGACTAGCGGGAGAATTGGTGAGCAGTTCTTC. This sequence encodes CSVAGTSGRIGEQFF.

The rearrangement uses TRBV5-1 and TRBJ1-1; D might be TRBD1 (5 bases). V was cut by 7 bases and J by 6 bases, with 16 bases left in between. Germline V gene lookup returns CDR1 SGHRS and CDR2 YFSETQ. The CDR3 sequence is 13 residues long. Written as DNA, the CDR3 is TGCGCCAGCGCCAAAACGCAGGGTGCTGAAGCTTTCTTT. It translates to CASAKTQGAEAFF.

This clonotype was seen repeatedly, ten times or more. The chain uses TRBV20-1 and TRBJ2-2, with a weak D call TRBD2 (5 bases). Germline loops: CDR1 DFQATT, CDR2 SNEGSKA (reference sequence). The V gene lost 6 bases and the J gene lost 8 bases, with 13 bases spanning the gap. The CDR3 spans 12 residues. Here the CDR3 reads CSAVGVTGELFF. CDR3 coding DNA: TGCAGTGCCGTCGGGGTTACAGGGGAGCTGTTTTTT.

This clonotype was observed a handful of times. The V call is TRBV10-3, the J call TRBJ2-7; the D is unclear. The CDR3 is 13 residues long. The germline V and J ends were trimmed by 6 bases and 5 bases, with 14 bases remaining between them. CDR1 is ENHRY and CDR2 is SYGVKD in the germline V gene. The CDR3 loop is CAIRPGPTDEQYV. The CDR3 nucleotides are TGTGCCATCAGGCCCGGGCCTACGGACGAGCAGTACGTC.

This clonotype has only a few counts. The chain joins TRBV5-4 to TRBJ2-1; D not certain. CDR1 and CDR2 from the germline V gene are SGHNT and YYREEE (reference sequence). The CDR3 sequence is 13 residues long. The V end was cut by 3 bases, the J end by 7 bases, with 11 bases between. The chain's CDR3 is CASSWTRENEQFF. For the CDR3, the DNA is TGTGCCAGCAGCTGGACCCGCGAGAATGAGCAGTTCTTC. The full variable domain, completed using reference TRBV5-4 and TRBJ2-1, is ETGVTQSPTHLIKTRGQQVTLRCSSQSGHNTVSWYQQALGQGPQFIFQYYREEENGRGNFPPRFSGLQFPNYSSELNVNALELDDSALYLCASSWTRENEQFFGPGTRLTVL.

In its sample, this clonotype was seen a few times. The rearrangement links TRBV4-1 to TRBJ2-4; TRBD2 might be the D (6 bases). CDR1 is MGHRA and CDR2 is YSYEKL in the germline V gene. CDR3 length: 15 residues. The V end lost 4 bases, the J end lost 1 base, and 11 bases lay between the germline ends. The CDR3 nucleotides read TGCGCCAGCAGCCGAATTCTAGCGGCCAAAAACATTCAGTACTTC. This translates into CASSRILAAKNIQYF.

The V call is TRBV7-8, the J call TRBJ1-2; D perhaps matches TRBD1 (5 bases). The CDR3 covers 12 residues. Germline V lookup: CDR1 SGHVS, CDR2 FQNEAQ. V lost 2 bases and J 8 bases, leaving 9 bases between the germline ends. CDR3 protein: CASSLLGDGYTF. Here the CDR3 DNA reads TGTGCCAGCAGCTTATTAGGGGACGGCTACACCTTC.

This chain links TRBV5-1 with TRBJ2-2; the D gene is possibly TRBD1 (6 bases). The CDR3 covers 16 residues. Looked up from germline, CDR1 is SGHRS and CDR2 is YFSETQ. Trimming left V 0 bases short and J 4 bases short, with 13 bases between. The CDR3 coding sequence is TGCGCCAGCAGCTTGGCGCCAGGGGACGTCACCGGGGAGCTGTTTTTT. This codes for CASSLAPGDVTGELFF. The full variable domain, with the rest looked up from reference TRBV5-1 and TRBJ2-2, is KAGVTQTPRYLIKTRGQQVTLSCSPISGHRSVSWYQQTPGQGLQFLFEYFSETQRNKGNFPGRFSGRQFSNSRSEMNVSTLELGDSALYLCASSLAPGDVTGELFFGEGSRLTVL.

In this sample, this clonotype turned up a few times. V and J are TRBV7-6 and TRBJ2-3; D is unresolved. CDR3 length equals 13 residues. V gave up 8 bases and J gave up 4 bases, with 13 bases separating them. Germline V gene data show CDR1 as SGHVS and CDR2 as FNYEAQ. CDR3 nucleotides: TGTGCCAGCGGATCTAGATTCCCAGATACGCAGTATTTT. Translation gives CASGSRFPDTQYF.

Concerning this clonotype: A read error may be the cause here, since a much bigger clone is one base away. The J gene is TRBJ2-7, the V gene TRBV28; 7 bases map to TRBD1. The junction had 3 bases not matched to a gene; V was cut back by 4 bases and J by 3 bases. Per germline, CDR1 MDHEN and CDR2 SYDVKM. The CDR3 spans 13 residues. For the CDR3, the DNA is TGTGCCAGCAGTTCGACAGGGAACTACGAGCAGTACGTC. This codes for CASSSTGNYEQYV.

This clonotype appeared many times. V is TRBV9 and J is TRBJ1-2; 9 bases fit TRBD1. The junction had 1 base not matched to a gene; V was cut back by 2 bases and J by 2 bases. The CDR3 consists of 14 residues. Germline assignment: CDR1 SGDLS and CDR2 YYNGEE. This CDR3 is CASSVGQGNYGYTF. CDR3 nucleotide sequence: TGTGCCAGCAGCGTCGGACAGGGGAACTATGGCTACACCTTC. Drawing the rest from reference TRBV9 and TRBJ1-2, the complete variable domain is DSGVTQTPKHLITATGQRVTLRCSPRSGDLSVYWYQQSLDQGLQFLIQYYNGEERAKGNILERFSAQQFPDLHSELNLSSLELGDSALYFCASSVGQGNYGYTFGSGTRLTVV.

The chain uses TRBV5-1 and TRBJ2-7; either TRBD1 or TRBD2 may fit D (6 bases each). Trimming stripped 4 bases from V and 0 bases from J, with 11 bases between. Germline CDR1 SGHRS, CDR2 YFSETQ. The CDR3 spans 14 residues. This CDR3 is CASSPGAGSYEQYV. As DNA, the CDR3 is TGCGCCAGCAGCCCGGGGGCTGGCTCCTACGAGCAGTACGTC.